This TCR beta chain appears in the sequencing data of a study of early T cells in non-severe SARS-CoV-2 infection (dated by TCRdb to about 2021). As for the study more broadly: Because TCR sequencing relied on bulk RNA taken from unsorted whole blood, pairing of alpha and beta chains was not possible. The investigation overall reported the following: Matching against VDJdb was skewed toward anti-spike CD8 responses, likely underestimated virus-specific expansions, and missed private and CD4 specificities.

Measured from the cysteine to the phenylalanine, the CDR3 is 16 residues long. Only CDR3 DNA remains: 48 bases, in frame from the first base. CDR1 SGHRS and CDR2 YFSETQ were looked up in the germline V gene. Cut back by 4 bases and 1 base, the V and J ends lie 16 bases apart. This was a case-control study nested in a cohort of healthcare workers in London, UK, who had nasopharyngeal swab PCR tests and blood samples taken every week. Between 23 and 31 March 2020, the week of the UK lockdown, healthcare workers were enrolled and then followed up weekly for as long as 16 weeks. Libraries were built with 5' RACE. The instrument was a NextSeq 500. To correct for sequencing error and PCR bias, the TCR library protocol tagged individual cDNA molecules with unique molecular identifiers. TCR alpha and beta chains were both sequenced, and the abundances of alpha and beta sequences in each sample were closely correlated with each other. For the original study's pipeline: V gene, J gene and CDR3 annotation of TCR sequences was performed with Decombinator V4. TCRs were defined as expanded if a significant change between any two time points was detected under a Poisson model with p below 0.0001. TCR abundances were normalised to the total number of TCRs sequenced per sample and expressed as counts per million. TRAV1-2 paired with TRAJ12, TRAJ20 or TRAJ33 defined MAIT TCRs, while TRAV10 paired with TRAJ18 defined iNKT TCRs. A search of VDJdb, accessed on 1 November 2021, was run for TCRs annotated to CMV, EBV and SARS-CoV-2, with TCRs annotated for multiple antigens excluded. The raw public data were reprocessed by TCRdb itself: fastp quality trimming at Q25, MiXCR clonotype calling, in-frame beta chains only. One record per CDR3 amino acid sequence lists the most common genes and DNA. V and J calls and clone size were set by TCRdb, not the authors. A total of some 19,000 distinct CDR3 sequences appear in this sample, roughly 4.4% of them only once. Clones ranked in the top ten supply about 7.2% of the sample.

This clonotype is medium-sized (0.01 to 0.1%) in its sample. Its antigen target is currently unknown. Per-nucleotide qualities are absent, and no much larger clonotype sits a single base away. The specimen was whole blood. This sequence uses TRBV5-1 and TRBJ2-3; the D gene is possibly TRBD1 or TRBD2, with 5 bases matching each. The source of this sequence is an adult who was a healthcare worker with PCR-confirmed SARS-CoV-2 infection or an uninfected control (not recorded which). At the DNA level, the sequence is TGCGCCAGCAGCGGGGGTCTTCTCTATGGCACAGATACGCAGTATTTT. Its translation reads: CASSGGLLYGTDTQYF.